This passage covers 2 T cell receptor beta chains from one sample sequenced in a study of blood T cell repertoires in COVID-19. The repertoire was sequenced with immunoSEQ multiplex PCR; TCRdb's copy has only in-frame clones and lacks some. This table holds fewer than 300,000 clones, roughly 91% found once. Sequencing was done on a sample of peripheral blood. The receptor set was obtained from a middle-aged woman who had recovered from COVID-19.

V usage is TRBV29-1 and J usage is TRBJ2-3; 10 bases map to TRBD2. The CDR3 sequence is 17 residues long. V gave up 4 bases and J gave up 6 bases; unmatched junction bases: 16. From germline, CDR1 is SQVTM and CDR2 ANQGSEA. In DNA, the CDR3 is TGCAGCGTTGCCGGGCTAGCGGGAGCCCCAAGGGCGGATACGCAGTATTTT. It translates to CSVAGLAGAPRADTQYF.

The V gene is TRBV6-2 or TRBV6-3, the J gene TRBJ2-5; TRBD2 aligns across 8 bases. The length of the CDR3 is 16 residues. Germline CDR1 and CDR2: MNHEY and SVGEGT. With 2 bases clipped from V and 7 bases from J, the junction kept 12 bases outside the gene matches. This CDR3 reads CASSYLRREAGGTQYF. The DNA for the CDR3 is TGTGCCAGCAGTTACCTTCGGCGGGAGGCCGGGGGGACCCAGTACTTC.